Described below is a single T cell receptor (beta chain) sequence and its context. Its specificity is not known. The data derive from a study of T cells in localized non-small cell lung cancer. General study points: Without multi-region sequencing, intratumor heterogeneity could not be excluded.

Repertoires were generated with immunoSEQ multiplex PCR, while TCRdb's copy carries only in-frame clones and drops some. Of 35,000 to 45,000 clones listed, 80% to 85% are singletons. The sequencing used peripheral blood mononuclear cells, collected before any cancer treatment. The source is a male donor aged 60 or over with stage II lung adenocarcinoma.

CDR3 sequence (DNA): TGTGCCACCTCATGGGAGGGGGAGGCAGATACGCAGTATTTT. It is translated as CATSWEGEADTQYF. V usage is TRBV15 and J usage is TRBJ2-3; TRBD2 is a possible D gene (7 bases). The germline gives CDR1 LNHNV, CDR2 YYDKDF (reference sequence). This CDR3 spans 14 amino acids. The ends were cut back, 8 bases at V and 4 bases at J, with 16 bases in the middle.